This TCR beta chain appears in the sequencing data of a study of blood T cell repertoires in COVID-19. Background on the study: From T cells, B-cell-depleted T cells, or PBMCs came the material, which was cDNA or gDNA.

Original processing notes: Estimated nucleated cell counts came from reference gene primer amplification. Assay used: immunoSEQ multiplex PCR; TCRdb lists only in-frame clones, some missing. That table gives V, J and clone size, and the DNA gave D and trimming. The table records fewer than 500,000 clones, more than 70% of them present only once. In assigning cohorts, the study relied on participant-reported clinical history. Input material: PBMCs or T cells enriched from blood (not recorded which). The sequence was obtained from a man younger than 40 who had recovered from COVID-19.

CDR3 protein: CASSVRSRFTGELFF. CDR3 DNA sequence: TGTGCCAGCAGCGTACGGTCTCGTTTCACCGGGGAGCTGTTTTTT. The chain employs TRBV9 and TRBJ2-2; D is unclear. V lost 1 base, J lost 4 bases, and 11 bases lay in between. This CDR3 has 15 residues. CDR1 is SGDLS, CDR2 YYNGEE, per germline.